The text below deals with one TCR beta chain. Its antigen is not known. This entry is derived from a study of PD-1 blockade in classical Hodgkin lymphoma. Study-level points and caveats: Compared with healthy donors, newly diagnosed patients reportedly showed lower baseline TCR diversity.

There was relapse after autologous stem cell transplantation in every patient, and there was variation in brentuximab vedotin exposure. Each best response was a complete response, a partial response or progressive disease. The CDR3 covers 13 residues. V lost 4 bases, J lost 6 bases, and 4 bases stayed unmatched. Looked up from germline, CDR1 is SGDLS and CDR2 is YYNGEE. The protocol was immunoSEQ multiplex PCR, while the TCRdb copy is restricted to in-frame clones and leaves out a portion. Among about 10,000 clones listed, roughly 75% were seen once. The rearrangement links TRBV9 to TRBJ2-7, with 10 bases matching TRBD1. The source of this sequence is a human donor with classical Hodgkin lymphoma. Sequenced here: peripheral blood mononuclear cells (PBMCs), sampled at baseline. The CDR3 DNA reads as TGTGCCAGCAGCCCGGGACAGGGGTTCGAGCAGTACTTC. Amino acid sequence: CASSPGQGFEQYF. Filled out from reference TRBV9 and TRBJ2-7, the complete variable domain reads DSGVTQTPKHLITATGQRVTLRCSPRSGDLSVYWYQQSLDQGLQFLIQYYNGEERAKGNILERFSAQQFPDLHSELNLSSLELGDSALYFCASSPGQGFEQYFGPGTRLTVT.